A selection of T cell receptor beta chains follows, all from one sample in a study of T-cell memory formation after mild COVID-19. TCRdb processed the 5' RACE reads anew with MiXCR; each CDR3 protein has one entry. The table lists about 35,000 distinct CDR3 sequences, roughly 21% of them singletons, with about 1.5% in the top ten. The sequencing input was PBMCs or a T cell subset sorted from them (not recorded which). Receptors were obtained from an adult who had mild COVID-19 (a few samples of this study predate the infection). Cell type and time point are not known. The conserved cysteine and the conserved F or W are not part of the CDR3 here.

ASSLVTGTDTQY | TRBV7-9
ASSLSGTSGNTIY | TRBV7-2
ASRRRIGTSGRNEQF | TRBV6-2/TRBV6-3
ASSFQRYNEQF | TRBV7-2
ASSSFPRTRGQEETQY | TRBV25-1
ASSTRQGDPYEQY | TRBV4-2
ASSFGQGSNIQY | TRBV7-9
ASSSGTNYGYT | TRBV18
ASSYTWEVY | TRBV11-3
ASSPGQGIGNEQF | TRBV18
ASSPRVAGISYNEQF | TRBV18
SAPGQVAGELF | TRBV20-1
SAPWLGEQY | TRBV20-1
ASSRTTQGFSEAF | TRBV4-1
AWGGNNEQF | TRBV30
ATSALDSNQPQH | TRBV24-1
SVRGNEQF | TRBV29-1
ASSPGRINEKLF | TRBV6-5
ASSMRLISDTQY | TRBV19
ASSYSAGSYADEQF | TRBV6-5
ASSPGQASSTDTQY | TRBV6-6
SVEWREPYEQY | TRBV29-1
ASSPGGLAGGPPSGANVLT | TRBV5-1
ASSPRVAASGDTQY | TRBV18
ASSRDRGRDEQY | TRBV11-2
ASSQDRSGGTDTQY | TRBV4-1
ASSFGRTYNEQF | TRBV12-3/TRBV12-4
ASSGGSIRGETQY | TRBV9
ASSVGGSTDTQY | TRBV5-4
ASSAAGGLVEKLF | TRBV4-1
ASSWAGAEAF | TRBV5-1
ASRGAGLAGGTGELF | TRBV7-2
ASSREKAGEKLF | TRBV12-3/TRBV12-4
ASSSSSAGRKTQY | TRBV6-5
ATSDYKQGRGEAF | TRBV15
AWLKGVSSYNSPLH | TRBV30
ASRSTGGGSGNTIY | TRBV12-3/TRBV12-4
ASSALSGGYNEQF | TRBV9
ASSLGDGHSYEQY | TRBV7-6
ASSYSYSTSYNEQF | TRBV4-3
ASEQGPSSYEQY | TRBV5-1
ASSPIKGTEAF | TRBV7-9
ASSESNQPQH | TRBV7-9
ASSYQGGTEAF | TRBV7-3
ASSFRGVVNTEAF | TRBV11-3
ATSPREGSYNEQF | TRBV15
ASSLASGIQPQH | TRBV5-1
ATSRGNSYEQY | TRBV24-1
SVGNSGANVLT | TRBV29-1
ASSQPSDREKGMNTEAF | TRBV14
ASSVGGIAETQY | TRBV9
ASSYGAGAADTQY | TRBV6-5
ASSDTGGSSAF | TRBV9